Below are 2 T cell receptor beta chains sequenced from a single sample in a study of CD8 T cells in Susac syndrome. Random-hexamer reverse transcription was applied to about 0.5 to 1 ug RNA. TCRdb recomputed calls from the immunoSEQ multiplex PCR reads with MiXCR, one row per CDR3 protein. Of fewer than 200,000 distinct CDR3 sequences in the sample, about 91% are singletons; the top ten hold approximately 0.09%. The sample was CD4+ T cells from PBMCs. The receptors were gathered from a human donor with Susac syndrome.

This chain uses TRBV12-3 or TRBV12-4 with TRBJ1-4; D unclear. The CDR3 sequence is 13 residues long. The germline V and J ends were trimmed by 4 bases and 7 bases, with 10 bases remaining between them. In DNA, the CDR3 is TGTGCCAGCAGTTCGCCTAAGGGTGAAAAACTGTTTTTT. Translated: CASSSPKGEKLFF.

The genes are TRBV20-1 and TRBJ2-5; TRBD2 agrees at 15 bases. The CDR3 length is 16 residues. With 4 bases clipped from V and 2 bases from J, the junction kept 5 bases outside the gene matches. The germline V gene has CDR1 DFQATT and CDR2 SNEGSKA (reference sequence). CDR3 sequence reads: CSATGTSGRYQETQYF. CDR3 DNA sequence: TGCAGTGCTACAGGGACTAGCGGGAGGTATCAAGAGACCCAGTACTTC.